This T cell receptor (beta chain) was identified in a study of T cells in localized non-small cell lung cancer. The study's findings and limits: Prolonged overall survival went with higher T cell density in the blood. Median detection of top 100 tumor clones in adjacent lung was 57 clones. In uninvolved adjacent lung, T cell clonality reached its highest value, exceeding tumor.

The protocol was immunoSEQ multiplex PCR, while the TCRdb copy is restricted to in-frame clones and leaves out a portion. Of about 54,000 clones listed, over 75% are singletons. CDR3 size: 17 residues. V was clipped by 4 bases and J by 0 bases; unmatched bases: 4. CDR1 LGHNA and CDR2 YNFKEQ come from the germline V gene. This clone was seen once. What it recognizes is unknown. The clonotype originates from a female donor at least 60 years old with stage II squamous cell lung carcinoma. This material consisted of peripheral blood, taken before any cancer treatment. This chain uses TRBV4-2 with TRBJ2-5; 14 bases align to TRBD2. CDR3 protein: CASSPMTSGGDQETQYF. CDR3 coding DNA: TGTGCCAGCAGCCCGATGACTAGCGGGGGGGACCAAGAGACCCAGTACTTC.